This entry describes one TCR beta chain. Enrolled during active infection, Seattle patients were then followed longitudinally. The data belong to a study of blood T cell repertoires in COVID-19. Study as a whole: There were acute and convalescent COVID-19 samples, and they came from the United States, Italy and Spain. Sources were T cells, B-cell-depleted T cells, or PBMCs; the material itself was cDNA or gDNA.

In the authors' workflow: Nucleated cell counts were estimated from reference gene primer amplification. Some clones are missing from TCRdb's copy, which holds only in-frame ones; the method was immunoSEQ multiplex PCR. V, J and clone size are taken as reported in that table, and D and trimming were inferred from the DNA itself. The sample holds about 350,000 clones, around 90% seen once. This TCR came from a woman aged 55-69 years with COVID-19, enrolled during active disease. Sequenced input: peripheral blood.

The CDR3 loop is CASGLTGGTLTAYNSPLHF. CDR3 coding DNA: TGTGCTAGTGGACTTACAGGGGGGACCCTCACGGCTTATAATTCACCCCTCCACTTT. This chain links TRBV12-5 with TRBJ1-6; 8 bases are a match to TRBD1. Trimming removed 6 bases from V and 4 bases from J; junction bases left unmatched: 17. Germline CDR1 is LGHNT and CDR2 is FRNRAP. The CDR3 is 19 amino acids.